This T cell receptor (beta chain) was found in a study of blood T cell repertoires in COVID-19. In the study's own analysis: Amplification with reference gene primers provided the estimates of nucleated cell counts. TCRdb's table, derived via immunoSEQ multiplex PCR, lists solely in-frame clones and lacks some. D and trimming come from the DNA, and the V and J calls and clone size come from that table. The data show about 130,000 clones, 85% seen once. The receptor was derived from a woman of 80 years or more with COVID-19, enrolled during active disease. Input material: peripheral blood.

For the CDR3, the DNA is TGTGCCAGCATCGCTCCGACAGGTGGGGAGACCCAGTACTTC. Amino acid sequence: CASIAPTGGETQYF. The V and J genes are TRBV7-8 and TRBJ2-5, with TRBD1 as a possible D gene (6 bases). CDR3 size: 14 residues. V was trimmed by 7 bases and J by 5 bases, leaving 17 bases between them. Germline V gene sequence: CDR1 SGHVS, CDR2 FQNEAQ.